These 9 T cell receptor beta chains share one sample of origin, sequenced in a study of OX40 agonist ivuxolimab in advanced cancers. Here immunoSEQ multiplex PCR was the method, and the copy in TCRdb shows in-frame clones only, minus some. The sample has 30,000 to 35,000 clones, about 84% seen once. This material consisted of CD4+ or CD8+ T cells sorted from blood, taken in a trial of the OX40 agonist ivuxolimab. The receptors here all came from an adult with an advanced solid tumor such as melanoma, head and neck, liver or kidney cancer.

The gene calls are TRBV27 and TRBJ1-5, with D possibly matching TRBD1 (6 bases). V was pared by 3 bases and J by 3 bases, with 12 bases between. This CDR3 spans 15 amino acids. The V gene's germline CDR1 is MNHEY and CDR2 SMNVEV (reference sequence). CDR3 nucleotide sequence: TGTGCCAGCAGTTTGAAGGGGGTACCCAATCAGCCCCAGCATTTT. This translates into CASSLKGVPNQPQHF.

The chain combines TRBV29-1 with TRBJ1-2, with TRBD1 identical over 9 bases. Germline V lookup: CDR1 SQVTM, CDR2 ANQGSEA. The CDR3 is 12 amino acids. Unmatched junction bases numbered 6, after V lost 7 bases and J lost 6 bases. Here the CDR3 reads CSGGDRADGYTF. CDR3 nucleotides: TGCAGCGGGGGGGACAGGGCTGATGGCTACACCTTC. Variable domain in full (rest from reference TRBV29-1 and TRBJ1-2): SAVISQKPSRDICQRGTSLTIQCQVDSQVTMMFWYRQQPGQSLTLIATANQGSEATYESGFVIDKFPISRPNLTFSTLTVSNMSPEDSSIYLCSGGDRADGYTFGSGTRLTVV.

The chain has TRBV7-3 and TRBJ2-2; 7 nucleotides agree with TRBD2. Germline trimming cut 3 bases from V and 5 bases from J; bases unmatched to any gene: 6. The CDR3 extends over 15 amino acids. Germline assignment: CDR1 SGHTA and CDR2 FQGTGA. This CDR3 reads CASSFYQGGTGELFF. The CDR3 bases are TGTGCCAGCAGCTTCTACCAGGGAGGGACCGGGGAGCTGTTTTTT.

This clone has only one observation. This rearrangement joins TRBV27 to TRBJ2-1, with 7 bases lining up with TRBD2. V lost 3 bases and J lost 0; bases outside the gene matches: 14. The CDR3 runs to 19 residues. Germline V lookup: CDR1 MNHEY, CDR2 SMNVEV (reference sequence). CDR3 protein: CASSFRFARGRHSYNEQFF. In DNA, the CDR3 is TGTGCCAGCAGTTTCAGATTCGCTCGCGGGAGACACTCCTACAATGAGCAGTTCTTC.

This chain connects TRBV5-3 to TRBJ2-7; D might be TRBD2 (6 bases). TRBV5-3 is noted as an ORF with a role that remains uncertain. The ends were cut back, 0 bases at V and 2 bases at J, with 15 bases in the middle. This CDR3 has 16 amino acids. The DNA for the CDR3 is TGTGCCAGAAGCTTGGCAGTCTCTGGGGGGACCTACGAGCAGTACTTC. This codes for CARSLAVSGGTYEQYF.

The chain recombines TRBV6-4 with TRBJ2-3; D is perhaps TRBD2 (6 bases). There are 15 residues in the CDR3. Deletions cut 2 bases from V and 1 base from J, with 10 bases between. CDR1 MRHNA and CDR2 SNTAGT come from the germline V gene. CDR3 in amino acids: CASSDGGLRTDTQYF. As DNA, the CDR3 is TGTGCCAGCAGTGACGGGGGGTTACGCACAGATACGCAGTATTTT.

The J gene is TRBJ1-2, the V gene TRBV19; 11 nucleotides line up with TRBD1. The V gene end was trimmed by 8 bases and the J gene end by 6 bases; junction bases not matched to a gene: 5. Per the germline V gene, CDR1 is LNHDA and CDR2 is SQIVND (reference sequence). CDR3 size: 13 residues. CDR3 DNA: TGTGCCAGTCGGACAGGGGGCTTAAATGGCTACACCTTC. Protein sequence: CASRTGGLNGYTF.

The rearrangement joins TRBV9 to TRBJ2-3; D call uncertain. The CDR3 loop spans 17 amino acids. V dropped 0 bases and J dropped 1 base, with 15 bases sitting between them. Germline CDR1 reads SGDLS; CDR2 reads YYNGEE. CDR3 sequence: CASSVDGSAFRTDTQYF. CDR3 nucleotides: TGTGCCAGCAGCGTAGATGGGTCTGCCTTCCGCACAGATACGCAGTATTTT.

This sequence joins TRBV21-1 and TRBJ2-5. TRBV21-1 is designated a pseudogene. The CDR3 runs 11 residues. The CDR3 DNA follows: TGTGCCAGCAGTTCCCAAGAGACCCAGTACTTC. Translating it yields CASSSQETQYF.